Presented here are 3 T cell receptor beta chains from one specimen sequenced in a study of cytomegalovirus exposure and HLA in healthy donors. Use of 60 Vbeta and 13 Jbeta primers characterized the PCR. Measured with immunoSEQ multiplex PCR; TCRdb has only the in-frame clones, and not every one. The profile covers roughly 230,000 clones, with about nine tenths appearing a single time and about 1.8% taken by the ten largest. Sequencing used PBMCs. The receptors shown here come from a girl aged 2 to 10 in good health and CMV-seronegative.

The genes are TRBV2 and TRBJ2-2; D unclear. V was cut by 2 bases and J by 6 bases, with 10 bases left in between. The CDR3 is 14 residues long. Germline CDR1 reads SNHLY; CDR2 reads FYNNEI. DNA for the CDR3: TGTGCCAGCAGTGAACTCTCTGGGCCCGGGGAGCTGTTTTTT. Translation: CASSELSGPGELFF.

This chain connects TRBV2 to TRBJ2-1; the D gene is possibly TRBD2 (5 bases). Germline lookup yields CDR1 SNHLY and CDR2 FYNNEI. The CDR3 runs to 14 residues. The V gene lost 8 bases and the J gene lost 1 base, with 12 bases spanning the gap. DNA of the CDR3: TGTGCCAGCCAAGACTATTCTTCCTACAATGAGCAGTTCTTC. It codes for CASQDYSSYNEQFF.

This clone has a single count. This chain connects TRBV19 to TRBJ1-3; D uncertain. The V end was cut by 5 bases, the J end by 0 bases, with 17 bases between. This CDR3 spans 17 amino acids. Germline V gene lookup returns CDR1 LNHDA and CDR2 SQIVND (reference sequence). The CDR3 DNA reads TGTGCCAGTAGTCACTCAATCAAGTCCCACTCTGGAAACACCATATATTTT. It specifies CASSHSIKSHSGNTIYF.